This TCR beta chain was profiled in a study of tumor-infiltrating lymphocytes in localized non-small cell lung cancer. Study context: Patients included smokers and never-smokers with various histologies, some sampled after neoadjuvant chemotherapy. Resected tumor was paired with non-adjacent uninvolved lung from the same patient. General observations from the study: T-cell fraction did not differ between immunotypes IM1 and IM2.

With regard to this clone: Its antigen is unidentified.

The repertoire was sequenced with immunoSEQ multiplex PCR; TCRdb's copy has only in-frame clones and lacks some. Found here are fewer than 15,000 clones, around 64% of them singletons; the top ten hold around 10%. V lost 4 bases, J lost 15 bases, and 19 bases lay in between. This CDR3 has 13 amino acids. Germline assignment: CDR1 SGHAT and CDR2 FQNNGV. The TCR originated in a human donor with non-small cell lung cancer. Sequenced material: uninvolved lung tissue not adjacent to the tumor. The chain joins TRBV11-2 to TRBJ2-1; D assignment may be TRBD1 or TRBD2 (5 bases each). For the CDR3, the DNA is TGTGCCAGCAGCTACCCGGGACCCGCCCGGCCGTTCTTC. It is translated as CASSYPGPARPFF.